A selection of T cell receptor beta chains follows, all from one sample in a study of cytomegalovirus exposure and HLA in healthy donors. Clones were sequenced by immunoSEQ multiplex PCR, and TCRdb holds only the in-frame ones, with some missing. This sample has some 99,000 clones; under 85% occur once, and the top ten carry roughly 2%. Material: PBMCs. All receptors come from a man aged 35 to 55 in good health and CMV-seronegative. The CDR3 runs from the conserved cysteine through the conserved F or W. Fields, in order: D gene, J gene, CDR3 length, V gene, clone size, CDR3 protein, CDR3 DNA. D genes are given only for firm matches. Expanded clones get a size class; other rows say once, few or many, or leave the size out.

-	TRBJ2-3	16	TRBV5-6	-	CASSATSLGGTDTQYF	TGTGCCAGCAGCGCTACTAGCTTAGGGGGCACAGATACGCAGTATTTT
TRBD1	TRBJ2-7	15	TRBV11-1	few	CASSLLGQGAYEQYF	TGTGCCAGCAGCTTATTGGGACAGGGGGCCTACGAGCAGTACTTC
-	TRBJ2-1	15	TRBV10-2	-	CASSYPGTFGNEQFF	TGCGCCAGCAGCTACCCCGGGACTTTTGGGAATGAGCAGTTCTTC
-	TRBJ1-1	15	TRBV19	-	CASSGGRIMGTEAFF	TGTGCCAGTAGTGGGGGGAGAATTATGGGCACTGAAGCTTTCTTT
TRBD2	TRBJ2-3	17	TRBV5-1	-	CASSLPKTSGRGDTQYF	TGCGCCAGCAGCTTGCCGAAGACTAGCGGGAGAGGAGATACGCAGTATTTT
TRBD2	TRBJ2-1	17	TRBV7-6	-	CASSLGGGRTRAVEQFF	TGTGCCAGCAGCTTAGGGGGCGGGAGGACCCGGGCTGTTGAGCAGTTCTTC
TRBD2	TRBJ2-1	17	TRBV10-1	-	CASSAGPGGSNYNEQFF	TGCGCCAGCAGTGCAGGGCCCGGCGGGAGTAACTACAATGAGCAGTTCTTC
TRBD1	TRBJ1-4	16	TRBV7-9	-	CSSNIGEGQGYEKLFF	TGTTCCAGCAATATTGGGGAGGGACAGGGGTATGAAAAACTGTTTTTT
-	TRBJ2-7	16	TRBV5-1	-	CASSRTGGGGAYEQYF	TGCGCCAGCAGCCGGACAGGAGGAGGGGGCGCGTACGAGCAGTACTTC
-	TRBJ1-2	14	TRBV30	-	CAWSEDTRNYGYTF	TGTGCCTGGAGCGAGGACACGCGAAACTATGGCTACACCTTC
TRBD1	TRBJ1-1	13	TRBV5-1	-	CASSSQGYTEAFF	TGCGCCAGCAGCTCACAGGGGTACACTGAAGCTTTCTTT
-	TRBJ1-5	17	TRBV5-3	-	CARSSPDGQKRNQPQHF	TGTGCCAGAAGTTCACCAGATGGACAAAAACGGAATCAGCCCCAGCATTTT
TRBD1	TRBJ2-2	15	TRBV7-2	few	CASRFRGRNTGELFF	TGTGCCAGCAGGTTCAGGGGGCGCAACACCGGGGAGCTGTTTTTT
TRBD2	TRBJ2-3	17	TRBV30	-	CAWVDRTSGGFTDTQYF	TGTGCCTGGGTTGACCGGACTAGCGGGGGGTTTACAGATACGCAGTATTTT
TRBD1	TRBJ1-2	14	TRBV19	-	CASRLQQGAGGYTF	TGTGCCAGTAGACTTCAACAGGGGGCTGGAGGCTACACCTTC
-	TRBJ1-6	15	TRBV2	-	CASSGQSSYNSPLHF	TGTGCCAGCAGTGGACAGAGCTCCTATAATTCACCCCTCCACTTT
TRBD1	TRBJ2-7	13	TRBV9	-	CASSRDRAYEQYF	TGTGCCAGCAGCCGGGACAGGGCCTACGAGCAGTACTTC
TRBD2	TRBJ2-5	16	TRBV29-1	few	CSVEPGLGQDQETQYF	TGCAGCGTTGAGCCGGGACTAGGGCAGGACCAAGAGACCCAGTACTTC
TRBD1	TRBJ1-4	13	TRBV5-1	few	CATRTGLNEKLFF	TGCGCCACCAGGACAGGCCTAAATGAAAAACTGTTTTTT
TRBD1	TRBJ1-1	13	TRBV7-2	-	CASSRQGNTEAFF	TGTGCCAGCAGCCGACAGGGTAACACTGAAGCTTTCTTT
-	TRBJ2-7	15	TRBV5-5	-	CASSLAGETLYEQYF	TGTGCCAGCAGCTTGGCCGGTGAGACACTCTACGAGCAGTACTTC
TRBD1	TRBJ2-3	18	TRBV7-6	few	CASSPLGQGYFPTDTQYF	TGTGCCAGCAGCCCCTTGGGACAGGGGTATTTTCCCACAGATACGCAGTATTTT
-	TRBJ1-2	14	TRBV19	-	CASNPRWGPYGYTF	TGTGCCAGTAACCCCCGGTGGGGGCCCTATGGCTACACCTTC
TRBD2	TRBJ2-2	17	TRBV4-3	-	CASSQEGLAGGTGELFF	TGCGCCAGCAGCCAAGAGGGACTAGCGGGAGGCACCGGGGAGCTGTTTTTT
TRBD1	TRBJ1-2	15	TRBV28	-	CASSPGQVSLYGYTF	TGTGCCAGCAGTCCCGGACAGGTCTCCCTCTATGGCTACACCTTC
TRBD1	TRBJ1-6	13	TRBV29-1	-	CSVETGRGSPLHF	TGCAGCGTCGAGACAGGGCGGGGTTCACCCCTCCACTTT
TRBD1	TRBJ2-1	13	TRBV9	-	CASSVGTDNEQFF	TGTGCCAGCAGCGTCGGGACAGACAATGAGCAGTTCTTC
TRBD2	TRBJ2-1	15	TRBV7-9	-	CASSPRGGSYNEQFF	TGTGCCAGCAGCCCTCGGGGGGGCTCCTACAATGAGCAGTTCTTC
TRBD2	TRBJ2-3	14	TRBV19	once	CASSIGGREDTQYF	TGTGCCAGTAGTATCGGCGGGAGGGAAGATACGCAGTATTTT
-	TRBJ1-1	13	TRBV6-5	-	CASSGQINTEAFF	TGTGCCAGCAGTGGACAGATTAACACTGAAGCTTTCTTT
-	TRBJ2-1	18	TRBV25-1	few	CASSEFGTGLVPYNEQFF	TGTGCCAGCAGTGAATTTGGAACAGGGCTAGTACCCTACAATGAGCAGTTCTTC
TRBD1	TRBJ1-3	16	TRBV7-9	-	CASSRTGGQSGNTIYF	TGTGCCAGCAGCAGGACAGGGGGCCAATCTGGAAACACCATATATTTT
TRBD1	TRBJ1-2	14	TRBV18	-	CASSSGQGAYGYTF	TGTGCCAGCTCCTCGGGACAGGGGGCCTATGGCTACACCTTC
-	TRBJ1-5	14	TRBV7-2	few	CASSFKGGNQPQHF	TGTGCCAGCAGCTTTAAAGGGGGAAATCAGCCCCAGCATTTT
TRBD2	TRBJ2-5	16	TRBV19	-	CASSIAQRGTQETQYF	TGTGCCAGTAGTATAGCCCAGCGGGGAACTCAAGAGACCCAGTACTTC
TRBD1	TRBJ1-2	17	TRBV5-6	few	CASSPGTGASGYYGYTF	TGTGCCAGCAGCCCCGGGACAGGGGCATCAGGATACTATGGCTACACCTTC
-	TRBJ1-5	16	TRBV28	-	CASSLYRGYSNQPQHF	TGTGCCAGCAGTTTATATAGGGGGTATAGCAATCAGCCCCAGCATTTT
-	TRBJ2-7	19	TRBV9	-	CASSVQAGGVSKDSYEQYF	TGTGCCAGCAGCGTTCAGGCAGGCGGGGTTAGTAAAGACTCCTACGAGCAGTACTTC
TRBD2	TRBJ2-2	17	TRBV4-3	-	CASSPILAGVKAGELFF	TGCGCCAGCAGCCCGATACTAGCGGGAGTAAAGGCCGGGGAGCTGTTTTTT
TRBD2	TRBJ2-2	16	TRBV5-5	-	CASSLLAGGHTGELFF	TGTGCCAGCAGCTTGTTGGCGGGGGGGCACACCGGGGAGCTGTTTTTT
-	TRBJ1-1	13	TRBV6-1	-	CASNRRSDTEAFF	TGTGCCAGCAATCGCCGTTCAGACACTGAAGCTTTCTTT
TRBD2	TRBJ2-7	17	TRBV5-8	few	CASSSSPWEGRSYEQYF	TGTGCCAGCAGCTCATCCCCCTGGGAGGGCCGCTCCTACGAGCAGTACTTC
-	TRBJ1-2	13	TRBV7-2	-	CASSFRSNYGYTF	TGTGCCAGCAGCTTCAGATCGAACTATGGCTACACCTTC
-	TRBJ1-4	13	TRBV30	-	CAWKWQGHEKLFF	TGTGCCTGGAAGTGGCAGGGCCATGAAAAACTGTTTTTT
TRBD1	TRBJ1-4	14	TRBV7-2	-	CASSSGTGVEKLFF	TGTGCCAGCAGCTCGGGGACAGGGGTTGAAAAACTGTTTTTT
TRBD1	TRBJ2-1	14	TRBV7-2	-	CASSLVTGGNEQFF	TGTGCCAGCAGCTTAGTGACAGGGGGGAATGAGCAGTTCTTC
TRBD1	TRBJ1-5	15	TRBV7-2	-	CASSLSGQGRQPQHF	TGTGCCAGCAGCCTTTCTGGACAGGGTCGGCAGCCCCAGCATTTT
-	TRBJ2-7	14	TRBV6-6	-	CASSYCEYHLWQYF	TGTGCCAGCAGTTACTGCGAATATCATCTATGGCAGTACTTC
-	TRBJ1-1	16	TRBV7-9	-	CASSHGRVVRNTEAFF	TGTGCCAGCAGCCACGGCAGGGTGGTTAGAAACACTGAAGCTTTCTTT
-	TRBJ1-2	13	TRBV9	-	CASRDPDYSGYTF	TGTGCCAGCAGGGACCCGGACTATTCGGGCTACACCTTC
-	TRBJ2-1	17	TRBV7-9	-	CASSPTRDRNLYNEQFF	TGTGCCAGCAGCCCAACACGAGACAGGAACCTCTACAATGAGCAGTTCTTC
TRBD2	TRBJ2-2	16	TRBV4-3	-	CASSLLAGGQSGELFF	TGCGCCAGCAGCCTTTTAGCGGGGGGGCAATCCGGGGAGCTGTTTTTT
-	TRBJ1-1	15	TRBV5-1	-	CASSLGGVEDTEAFF	TGCGCCAGCAGCTTGGGGGGGGTGGAAGACACTGAAGCTTTCTTT